This record concerns one T cell receptor (beta chain) sequence. Cohort assignment relied on participant-reported clinical history. The CDR3 is made up of 18 amino acids. In germline, CDR1 is SGHAT, CDR2 FQNNGV. Germline trimming cut 6 bases from V and 2 bases from J; bases unmatched to any gene: 17. The sample comes from a study of blood T cell repertoires in COVID-19. About the research overall: The samples span acute and convalescent COVID-19 from the United States, Italy and Spain.

Sequenced by immunoSEQ multiplex PCR; TCRdb stores in-frame clones only, minus some. Of 250,000 to 350,000 clones in the sample, around 90% were seen once. The clonotype originates from a woman aged 55-69 years in a cohort exposed to, infected with or recovered from COVID-19 (not recorded which). The sequenced sample consisted of PBMCs or T cells enriched from blood (not recorded which). The chain carries TRBV11-2 and TRBJ2-3; 7 nucleotides match TRBD2. This chain's CDR3 is CASRLAAVEGLNTDTQYF. CDR3 nucleotides: TGTGCCAGCAGGCTAGCGGCGGTAGAGGGACTGAACACAGATACGCAGTATTTT.